This T cell receptor beta chain is from a study of technical replicates of blood from several donors. Per germline, CDR1 MNHNY and CDR2 SVGAGI (reference sequence). Trimming stripped 6 bases from V and 7 bases from J, with 21 bases between. The CDR3 runs 16 residues. Profiling relied on immunoSEQ multiplex PCR, and the TCRdb table lists in-frame clones only, not all of them. Of approximately 70,000 clones in the sample, about 97% were seen once. The sequenced sample consisted of T cells isolated from PBMCs. The TCR was taken from a human donor in good health. V and J are TRBV6-6 and TRBJ2-2, with D possibly TRBD2 on 5 matching bases. The CDR3, as DNA: TGTGCCAGCAGCTCCCTAGCCACCGATTATGGCGGGGAGCTGTTTTTT. Its protein product is CASSSLATDYGGELFF.